The T cell receptor (beta chain) under discussion was sequenced for a study of preoperative IRX-2 immunotherapy in early breast cancer. Treatment meaning: preoperative locoregional IRX-2 cytokine immunotherapy. This phase Ib study tested locoregional IRX-2 cytokine immunotherapy given before surgery. Germline CDR1 and CDR2: MNHEY and SMNVEV (reference sequence). The V end was cut by 5 bases, the J end by 1 base, with 11 bases between. This CDR3 has 14 residues. Method: immunoSEQ multiplex PCR; TCRdb's copy keeps in-frame clones and lacks some. This repertoire shows roughly 35,000 clones, 90% to 95% found once; its top ten account for around 6.6%.

This sample was taken from a patient treated with IRX-2 immunotherapy. The rearrangement links TRBV27 to TRBJ1-1, with TRBD1 as a possible D gene (5 bases). The source is a human donor with breast cancer. Here the CDR3 reads CASSPPQGNTEAFF. The CDR3 region has the DNA TGTGCCAGCAGTCCACCTCAGGGGAACACTGAAGCTTTCTTT.